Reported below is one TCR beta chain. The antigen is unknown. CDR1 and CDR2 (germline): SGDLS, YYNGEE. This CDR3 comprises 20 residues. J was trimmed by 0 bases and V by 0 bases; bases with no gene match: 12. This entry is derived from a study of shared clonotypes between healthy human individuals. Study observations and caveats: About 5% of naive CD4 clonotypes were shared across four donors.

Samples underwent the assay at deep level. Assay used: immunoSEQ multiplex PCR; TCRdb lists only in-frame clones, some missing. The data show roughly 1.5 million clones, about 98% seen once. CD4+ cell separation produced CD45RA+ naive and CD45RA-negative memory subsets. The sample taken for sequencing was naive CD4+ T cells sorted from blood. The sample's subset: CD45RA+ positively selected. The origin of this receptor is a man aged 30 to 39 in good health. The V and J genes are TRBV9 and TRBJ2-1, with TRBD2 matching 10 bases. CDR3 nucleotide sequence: TGTGCCAGCAGCGTAGGAAATCCTAGCGGGAGATTTAGCTCCTACAATGAGCAGTTCTTC. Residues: CASSVGNPSGRFSSYNEQFF.